This T cell receptor (beta chain) was identified during a study of blood T cell repertoires in COVID-19. Study-wide background: Researchers got acute and convalescent COVID-19 samples from the United States, Italy and Spain. PBMCs, B-cell-depleted T cells, or T cells were the source of the cDNA or gDNA that made up the material.

As processed by the authors: The assay estimated nucleated cells by amplifying reference gene primers. Assay used: immunoSEQ multiplex PCR; TCRdb lists only in-frame clones, some missing. V and J calls and clone size are given by that table; D and trimming were obtained from the DNA. Of 60,000 to 65,000 clones in the sample, 75% to 95% were seen once. CDR1 is SGHNT and CDR2 is YYREEE in the germline V gene (reference sequence). J gave up 2 bases and V 3 bases, and 6 bases lay outside the gene matches. This CDR3 has 16 residues. The V call is TRBV5-4, the J call TRBJ1-4, with 8 bases aligning to TRBD1. The sequenced sample was peripheral blood. The source is a woman older than 75 with active COVID-19. For the CDR3, the DNA is TGTGCCAGCAGCTGGGGGACAGGAGGGACTAATGAAAAACTGTTTTTT. Its translation is CASSWGTGGTNEKLFF.